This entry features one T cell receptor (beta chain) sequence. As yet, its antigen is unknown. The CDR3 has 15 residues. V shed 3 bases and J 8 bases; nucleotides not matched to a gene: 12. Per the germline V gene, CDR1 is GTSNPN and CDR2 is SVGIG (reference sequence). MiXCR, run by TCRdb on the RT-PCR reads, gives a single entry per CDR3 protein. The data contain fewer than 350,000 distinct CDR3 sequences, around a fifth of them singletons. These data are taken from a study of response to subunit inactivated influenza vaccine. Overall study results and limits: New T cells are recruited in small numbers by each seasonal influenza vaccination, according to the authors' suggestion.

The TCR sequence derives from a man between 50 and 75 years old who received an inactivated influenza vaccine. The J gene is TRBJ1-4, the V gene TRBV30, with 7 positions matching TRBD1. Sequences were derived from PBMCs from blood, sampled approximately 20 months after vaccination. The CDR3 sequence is CAWSGDRAGGEKLFF. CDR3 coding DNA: TGTGCCTGGAGCGGCGACAGGGCTGGAGGCGAAAAACTGTTTTTT.